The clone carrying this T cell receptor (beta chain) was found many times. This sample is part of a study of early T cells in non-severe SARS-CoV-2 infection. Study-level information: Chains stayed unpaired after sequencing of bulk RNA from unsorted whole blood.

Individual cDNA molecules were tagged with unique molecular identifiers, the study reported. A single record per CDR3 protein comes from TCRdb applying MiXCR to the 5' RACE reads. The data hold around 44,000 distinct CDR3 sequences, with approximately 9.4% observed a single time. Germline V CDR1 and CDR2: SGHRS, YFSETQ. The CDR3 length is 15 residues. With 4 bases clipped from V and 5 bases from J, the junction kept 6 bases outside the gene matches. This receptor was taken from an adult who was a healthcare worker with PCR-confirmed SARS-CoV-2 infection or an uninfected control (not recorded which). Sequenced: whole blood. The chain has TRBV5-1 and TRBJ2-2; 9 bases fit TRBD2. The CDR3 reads CASSPLAGSTGELFF. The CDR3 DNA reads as TGCGCCAGCAGCCCCCTAGCGGGATCGACCGGGGAGCTGTTTTTT.